These 26 T cell receptor beta chains share one sample of origin, sequenced in a study of Ad26.COV2.S vaccination and SARS-CoV-2 variants. Treatment specified: about 20 received Ad26.COV2.S at low or high dose, single or two shots; about five received placebo; per-sample allocation not given. Following the first vaccine or placebo injection, samples were taken on day 63. Profiled with immunoSEQ multiplex PCR; TCRdb holds only in-frame clones, not every one. The sample yields 350,000 to 400,000 clones, approximately 91% seen once. This specimen was peripheral blood, taken in a trial of Ad26.COV2.S vaccine versus placebo. The receptors originated from a person between 18 and 59 years old who received the Ad26.COV2.S COVID-19 vaccine or a placebo.

The CDR3 region has the DNA TGCGCCAGCAGCTTGCTTCAATATAATTCACCCCTCCACTTT. Protein product: CASSLLQYNSPLHF. The J gene is TRBJ1-6, the V gene TRBV5-1; D is unclear. The CDR3 runs to 14 residues. Germline values: CDR1 SGHRS, CDR2 YFSETQ. V was pared by 1 base and J by 4 bases, with 6 bases between.

This sequence joins TRBV7-2 and TRBJ2-3; 9 bases align to TRBD2. From germline, CDR1 is SGHTA and CDR2 FQGNSA. There are 15 residues in the CDR3. J was trimmed by 6 bases and V by 5 bases; bases with no gene match: 9. This CDR3 reads CASSPQAGGQDTQYF. CDR3 sequence (DNA): TGTGCCAGCAGCCCCCAAGCGGGGGGACAGGATACGCAGTATTTT.

The chain links TRBV19 to TRBJ2-3, with a tentative D call TRBD2 (6 bases). Germline-derived CDR1 and CDR2 are LNHDA and SQIVND (reference sequence). The CDR3 sequence is 18 residues long. The germline V and J ends were trimmed by 3 bases and 2 bases, with 21 bases remaining between them. CDR3 in DNA: TGTGCCAGTAGTATCTCCCCCCCCCGGGGGTCCACCACAGATACGCAGTATTTT. As protein: CASSISPPRGSTTDTQYF.

The chain links TRBV4-1 to TRBJ2-1; D perhaps matches TRBD2 (6 bases). The CDR3 has 15 amino acids. Trimming cost V 4 bases and J 1 base, with 11 bases left between them. CDR1 is MGHRA, CDR2 YSYEKL, per germline. The CDR3 spells CASSLLAGSYNEQFF. The CDR3 DNA is TGCGCCAGCAGCCTACTAGCTGGGTCCTACAATGAGCAGTTCTTC.

The chain combines TRBV2 with TRBJ1-1; D gene ambiguous. Per the germline V gene, CDR1 is SNHLY and CDR2 is FYNNEI. V was shortened by 5 bases and J by 8 bases, with 9 bases between the two germline ends. The CDR3 spans 11 residues. The CDR3, as DNA: TGTGCCAGCAGTTCGCGCGGGGAAGCTTTCTTT. It specifies CASSSRGEAFF.

The gene calls are TRBV10-1 and TRBJ2-2; TRBD2 agrees at 11 bases. Germline CDR1 is WNHNN and CDR2 is SYGVQD (reference sequence). The CDR3 has 18 residues. V trimming: 0 bases; J trimming: 0 bases; junction bases outside the gene matches: 3. The DNA for the CDR3 is TGCGCCAGCAGTGAGTCTCTAGCGGGGGGCCCGAACACCGGGGAGCTGTTTTTT. It is translated as CASSESLAGGPNTGELFF.

This chain uses TRBV4-3 with TRBJ2-3; TRBD1 is a possible D gene (6 bases). Trimming removed 5 bases from V and 0 bases from J, with 12 bases in between. Per germline, CDR1 LGHNA and CDR2 YSLEER. The CDR3 has 15 residues. CDR3 sequence (DNA): TGCGCCAGCAGCTGGGACACCTTGAGCACAGATACGCAGTATTTT. It specifies CASSWDTLSTDTQYF.

The V call is TRBV7-9, the J call TRBJ1-1; D is ambiguous. Germline CDR1 SEHNR, CDR2 FQNEAQ (reference sequence). Trimming took 8 bases from V and 3 from J, leaving 10 bases between them. The CDR3 has 12 amino acids. CDR3 in amino acids: CASQRVDTEAFF. The CDR3 nucleotides read TGTGCCAGCCAGAGGGTGGACACTGAAGCTTTCTTT.

This chain uses TRBV10-3 with TRBJ1-1; D gene uncertain. Germline V gene sequence: CDR1 ENHRY, CDR2 SYGVKD. V lost 10 bases and J lost 3, with 18 bases in between. The CDR3 extends over 14 amino acids. The CDR3 sequence: CATTKDAGDTEAFF. For the CDR3, the DNA is TGTGCCACCACGAAGGACGCCGGAGACACTGAAGCTTTCTTT.

This chain links TRBV19 with TRBJ2-3; no clear D gene. The CDR3 is made up of 13 amino acids. Trimming took off 9 bases at V and 2 bases at J, with 12 bases between the two ends. The V gene's germline CDR1 is LNHDA and CDR2 SQIVND (reference sequence). CDR3 residues: CASARESTDTQYF. CDR3 bases: TGTGCCAGCGCCCGTGAGTCCACAGATACGCAGTATTTT.

The V and J genes are TRBV2 and TRBJ1-5; 10 nucleotides line up with TRBD1. The V and J ends lost 10 bases and 6 bases, in that order; junction bases with no gene match: 6. The CDR3 runs to 13 residues. Germline-derived CDR1 and CDR2 are SNHLY and FYNNEI. CDR3 DNA sequence: TGTGCCACCGGACAGGGGGTATCTCAGCCCCAGCATTTT. Translation: CATGQGVSQPQHF. The variable domain in full, with the rest retrieved from reference TRBV2 and TRBJ1-5, is EPEVTQTPSHQVTQMGQEVILRCVPISNHLYFYWYRQILGQKVEFLVSFYNNEISEKSEIFDDQFSVERPDGSNFTLKIRSTKLEDSAMYFCATGQGVSQPQHFGDGTRLSIL.

The V call is TRBV30, the J call TRBJ1-2, with D possibly matching TRBD1 (5 bases). With 5 bases removed from V and 3 bases from J, the gap between germline ends came to 16 bases. Germline V gene data show CDR1 as GTSNPN and CDR2 as SVGIG (reference sequence). The CDR3 has 14 residues. The CDR3 sequence is CAWSGDGLHYGYTF. The CDR3, as DNA: TGTGCCTGGTCGGGGGACGGTTTGCACTATGGCTACACCTTC.

In this sample, this clone turned up once. The chain combines TRBV6-2 or TRBV6-3 with TRBJ1-2; tentatively, D is TRBD1 (5 bases). The V end lost 0 bases, the J end lost 7 bases, and 15 bases lay between the germline ends. The CDR3 length is 15 residues. The germline V gene has CDR1 MNHEY and CDR2 SVGEGT. The CDR3 reads CASSYSMAGTGGYTF. The CDR3, as DNA: TGTGCCAGCAGTTACTCGATGGCAGGGACGGGTGGCTACACCTTC.

V usage is TRBV4-1 and J usage is TRBJ2-7; 7 bases are a match to TRBD1. The J segment lost 3 bases and the V segment lost 1 base, leaving 15 bases of the junction unmatched. The CDR3 loop spans 18 amino acids. CDR1 and CDR2 (germline): MGHRA, YSYEKL. CDR3 loop: CASSQGSDRAGLGYEQYF. CDR3 nucleotide sequence: TGCGCCAGCAGCCAAGGAAGTGACAGGGCCGGATTGGGCTACGAGCAGTACTTC.

This clone occurred once. DNA for the CDR3: TGTGCCAGCAGCCTCCCGTGGCTCATATGGAGCTACACCTTC. This gives the protein CASSLPWLIWSYTF. The J gene is TRBJ1-2, the V gene TRBV21-1. TRBV21-1 is an annotated pseudogene. The CDR3 sequence is 14 residues long.

This clone was seen just once. The chain links TRBV3-1 (or the pseudogene TRBV3-2) to TRBJ2-7; 10 bases align to TRBD1. J was trimmed by 2 bases and V by 3 bases; bases with no gene match: 4. Germline CDR1 and CDR2: LGHDT and YNNKEL (reference sequence). The CDR3 length is 15 residues. CDR3 region: CASSQAGTGAYEQYF. CDR3 coding DNA: TGTGCCAGCAGCCAGGCCGGGACAGGGGCCTACGAGCAGTACTTC.

This clone has more than one count but fewer than ten. At one end, the junction sequence differs from germline, possibly due to a read error. The V gene is TRBV10-2, the J gene TRBJ1-6; the match to TRBD1 covers 7 bases. The CDR3 loop spans 12 amino acids. Germline CDR1 is WSHSY and CDR2 is SAAADI. The CDR3 loop reads CASSEWGTAHNF. The CDR3 DNA is TGCGCCAGCAGTGAGTGGGGGACAGCGCATAACTTT.

This clone appeared once. The chain links TRBV15 to TRBJ1-1, with a weak D call TRBD1 (6 bases). The V end lost 0 bases, the J end lost 1 base, and 9 bases lay between the germline ends. CDR3 size: 15 residues. CDR1 and CDR2 from the germline V gene are LNHNV and YYDKDF (reference sequence). The chain's CDR3 is CATSRDIGGNTEAFF. In DNA form, the CDR3 reads TGTGCCACCAGCAGAGATATAGGGGGGAACACTGAAGCTTTCTTT. The variable domain in full, completed from reference TRBV15 and TRBJ1-1, reads DAMVIQNPRYQVTQFGKPVTLSCSQTLNHNVMYWYQQKSSQAPKLLFHYYDKDFNNEADTPDNFQSRRPNTSFCFLDIRSPGLGDTAMYLCATSRDIGGNTEAFFGQGTRLTVV.

The V and J genes are TRBV2 and TRBJ2-1; 9 bases map to TRBD1. The germline CDR1 and CDR2 sequences are SNHLY and FYNNEI. This CDR3 contains 14 residues. V trimming: 2 bases; J trimming: 6 bases; junction bases outside the gene matches: 2. DNA of the CDR3: TGTGCCAGCAGTGAATCGACAGGGGGCAATGAGCAGTTCTTC. Its protein is CASSESTGGNEQFF. The whole variable domain, remainder taken from reference TRBV2 and TRBJ2-1, is EPEVTQTPSHQVTQMGQEVILRCVPISNHLYFYWYRQILGQKVEFLVSFYNNEISEKSEIFDDQFSVERPDGSNFTLKIRSTKLEDSAMYFCASSESTGGNEQFFGPGTRLTVL.

This chain joins TRBV7-2 and TRBJ1-1; possible D gene TRBD1, 5 bases. Germline loops: CDR1 SGHTA, CDR2 FQGNSA. The CDR3 extends over 14 amino acids. Trimming removed 5 bases from V and 5 bases from J, with 15 bases in between. The DNA of the CDR3 is TGTGCCAGCAGCAAGGGGAGGGGCAAAACTGAAGCTTTCTTT. This codes for CASSKGRGKTEAFF.

This chain joins TRBV2 and TRBJ2-7, with 8 bases identical to TRBD1. After removal of 8 bases from V and 0 bases from J, the junction contained 6 bases not matched to a gene. The germline V gene has CDR1 SNHLY and CDR2 FYNNEI. CDR3 size: 14 residues. CDR3 coding DNA: TGTGCCAGCCGACAGGGGTTAAGCTCCTACGAGCAGTACTTC. It encodes CASRQGLSSYEQYF.

This clone occurred a few times. The chain is built from TRBV21-1 and TRBJ1-1; the table's D call, TRBD1, was not checked against the DNA. TRBV21-1 is shown as a pseudogene. This CDR3 comprises 14 residues. The CDR3 nucleotides read TGTGCCAGCAGCAAAATGGACAGCAACACTGAAGCTTTCTTT. Amino acids: CASSKMDSNTEAFF.

Only one count was recorded for this clone. The J gene is TRBJ2-1, the V gene TRBV24-1; D is possibly TRBD1 (5 bases). Trimming took 3 bases from V and 14 from J, leaving 7 bases between them. CDR1 and CDR2 from the germline V gene are KGHDR and SFDVKD. The CDR3 length is 10 residues. The CDR3 reads CATSDPREFF. Written as DNA, the CDR3 is TGTGCCACCAGTGATCCCAGGGAGTTCTTC.

The chain joins TRBV9 to TRBJ1-3; tentatively, D is TRBD1 (5 bases). Germline CDR1 and CDR2: SGDLS and YYNGEE. The V gene lost 0 bases and the J gene lost 3 bases, with 10 bases spanning the gap. The CDR3 consists of 15 residues. The CDR3 spells CASSVGSGYGNTIYF. The CDR3 nucleotides read TGTGCCAGCAGCGTAGGGTCAGGGTATGGAAACACCATATATTTT.

The V and J genes are TRBV3-1 (or the pseudogene TRBV3-2) and TRBJ1-2; D is unresolved. The V end was cut by 3 bases, the J end by 1 base, with 3 bases between. Looked up from germline, CDR1 is LGHDT and CDR2 is YNNKEL (reference sequence). There are 12 residues in the CDR3. CDR3 DNA sequence: TGTGCCAGCAGCCACCGTAACTATGGCTACACCTTC. Its translation: CASSHRNYGYTF.

The chain is built from TRBV7-2 and TRBJ2-1; 12 nucleotides align to TRBD2. CDR3 length equals 16 residues. The V segment lost 2 bases and the J segment 9 bases; nucleotides outside the gene matches: 8. Germline CDR1 is SGHTA and CDR2 is FQGNSA. The CDR3, as DNA: TGTGCCAGCAGCTTATTCGCTAGCGGGGGGGCAGGTGAGCAGTTCTTC. It encodes CASSLFASGGAGEQFF. The full variable domain, rest sourced from reference TRBV7-2 and TRBJ2-1, is GAGVSQSPSNKVTEKGKDVELRCDPISGHTALYWYRQSLGQGLEFLIYFQGNSAPDKSGLPSDRFSAERTGGSVSTLTIQRTQQEDSAVYLCASSLFASGGAGEQFFGPGTRLTVL.